This T cell receptor (beta chain) was recovered during a study of T cell responses to AZD1222 COVID-19 vaccine. Sequencing used immunoSEQ multiplex PCR; TCRdb keeps in-frame clones, though not all of them. Of approximately 76,000 clones listed, 80% to 95% are singletons. Trimming removed 6 bases at V and 1 base at J, with 18 bases between. The CDR3 runs to 16 residues. Germline CDR1 KGHSH, CDR2 LQKENI. The specimen comprised peripheral blood, sampled on day 0 of MenACWY control vaccination. The sequence came from an adult in good health. The gene calls are TRBV18 and TRBJ1-1; D possibly corresponds to TRBD1 (6 bases). The CDR3 here is CASSPSSTGENTEAFF. The DNA for the CDR3 is TGTGCCAGCTCGCCATCGTCGACAGGAGAGAACACTGAAGCTTTCTTT.